Listed below are T cell receptor beta chains from one sample, sequenced in a study of blood T cell repertoires in COVID-19. The protocol was immunoSEQ multiplex PCR, while the TCRdb copy is restricted to in-frame clones and leaves out a portion. The sample consists of about 76,000 clones, 88% of them appearing once. The sequenced sample was peripheral blood. These receptors were collected from a man aged 50 to 60 with active COVID-19. Each CDR3 is given with its conserved first and last residue. A D gene is named only where the DNA matches it firmly. For some rows the clone size is stated as once, few or many, or as a class when expanded; others skip it.

CDR3 length	D gene	J gene	V gene	clone size	CDR3 protein	CDR3 DNA
16	NA	TRBJ2-6	TRBV21-1	NA	CASSKRFRSGANVLTF	TGTGCCAGCAGCAAACGGTTCCGCTCTGGGGCCAACGTCCTGACTTTC
10	NA	TRBJ2-5	TRBV27	NA	CASGQGTQYF	TGTGCCAGCGGGCAGGGGACCCAGTACTTC
16	TRBD2	TRBJ2-5	TRBV6-6	NA	CASRLGLAGGQETQYF	TGTGCCAGCAGACTAGGACTAGCGGGGGGGCAAGAGACCCAGTACTTC
15	TRBD2	TRBJ2-7	TRBV5-1	NA	CASSPTSGRFYEQYF	TGCGCCAGCAGCCCCACTAGCGGGAGATTCTACGAGCAGTACTTC
17	TRBD2	TRBJ2-3	TRBV7-3	NA	CASLRGLAGGVSDTQYF	TGTGCCTCACTTAGGGGGCTAGCGGGAGGCGTGTCGGATACGCAGTATTTT
15	TRBD1	TRBJ2-1	TRBV11-3	once	CASSFDRGLGNEQFF	TGTGCCAGCAGCTTTGACAGGGGGTTGGGTAATGAGCAGTTCTTC
16	NA	TRBJ2-3	TRBV7-2	NA	CASSLSGGARTDTQYF	TGTGCCAGCAGCTTATCTGGGGGGGCCCGCACAGATACGCAGTATTTT
13	NA	TRBJ2-7	TRBV27	NA	CASSLSPTYEQYF	TGTGCCAGCAGTTTATCCCCAACCTACGAGCAGTACTTC
17	NA	TRBJ1-3	TRBV6-1	NA	CASSERAREFSGNTIYF	TGTGCCAGCAGTGAACGGGCTCGGGAGTTCTCTGGAAACACCATATATTTT
14	NA	TRBJ2-3	TRBV10-3	few	CAISGTGTTDTQYF	TGTGCCATCAGTGGAACAGGGACCACAGATACGCAGTATTTT
15	TRBD1	TRBJ2-7	TRBV5-5	NA	CASSLGQGEHYEQYF	TGTGCCAGCAGCTTAGGACAGGGTGAGCACTACGAGCAGTACTTC
11	NA	TRBJ2-2	TRBV20-1	NA	CSARGSGELFF	TGCAGTGCTAGAGGGAGCGGGGAGCTGTTTTTT
14	TRBD1	TRBJ2-7	TRBV5-1	NA	CASSPGTGAYEQYF	TGCGCCAGCAGCCCCGGGACAGGGGCCTACGAGCAGTACTTC
15	NA	TRBJ2-1	TRBV7-2	NA	CASSLGGIQGHEQFF	TGTGCCAGCAGCTTAGGCGGTATACAGGGCCATGAGCAGTTCTTC
17	TRBD1	TRBJ1-5	TRBV28	NA	CASRPNMGQGFGQPQHF	TGTGCCAGCAGACCAAACATGGGACAGGGGTTTGGTCAGCCCCAGCATTTT
15	NA	TRBJ1-2	TRBV14	NA	CASSQGLTVYYGYTF	TGTGCCAGCAGCCAAGGACTGACAGTCTACTATGGCTACACCTTC
13	TRBD1	TRBJ2-5	TRBV19	NA	CASSLGTAETQYF	TGTGCCAGTAGTTTAGGGACAGCGGAGACCCAGTACTTC
15	NA	TRBJ2-7	TRBV7-5	NA	CVRSPHGDRYYEQYF	TGTGTCAGAAGCCCCCACGGGGACAGATACTACGAGCAGTACTTC
15	NA	TRBJ1-3	TRBV3-1/TRBV3-2	NA	CASSRDTLSGNTIYF	TGTGCCAGCAGCCGCGACACCCTCTCTGGAAACACCATATATTTT
14	TRBD2	TRBJ2-3	TRBV19	NA	CASSMRRGTDTQYF	TGTGCCAGTAGTATGAGGCGGGGGACGGATACGCAGTATTTT
15	TRBD1	TRBJ2-7	TRBV28	NA	CASSSLDRGLGEQYF	TGTGCCAGCAGCAGCTTGGACAGGGGGCTCGGCGAGCAGTACTTC
15	NA	TRBJ1-5	TRBV6-5	NA	CASSYGQYSNQPQHF	TGTGCCAGCAGTTACGGACAGTATAGCAATCAGCCCCAGCATTTT
12	NA	TRBJ2-7	TRBV14	NA	CASSRESYEQYF	TGTGCCAGCAGCCGCGAGTCCTACGAGCAGTACTTC
16	NA	TRBJ1-2	TRBV25-1	NA	CASSEFDLGERGGYTF	TGTGCCAGCAGTGAATTCGATCTAGGGGAACGTGGTGGCTACACCTTC
13	NA	TRBJ1-4	TRBV29-1	NA	CSVGRTTNEKLFF	TGCAGCGTTGGCAGAACAACTAATGAAAAACTGTTTTTT
14	TRBD1	TRBJ1-2	TRBV5-4	NA	CASRRDRGDYGYTF	TGTGCCAGCAGGCGAGACAGGGGGGACTATGGCTACACCTTC
14	NA	TRBJ2-3	TRBV5-1	NA	CASSAGLPWDTQYF	TGCGCCAGCAGCGCGGGACTGCCCTGGGATACGCAGTATTTT
16	NA	TRBJ1-6	TRBV27	NA	CASSPPYPREGSPLHF	TGTGCCAGCAGTCCTCCCTACCCCCGGGAGGGGTCACCCCTCCACTTT
14	TRBD2	TRBJ2-1	TRBV19	NA	CASRAGGLYNEQFF	TGTGCCAGTAGGGCGGGGGGTCTCTACAATGAGCAGTTCTTC
13	TRBD1	TRBJ1-5	TRBV30	NA	CAWSRGRNQPQHF	TGTGCCTGGAGCAGGGGGCGCAATCAGCCCCAGCATTTT
15	NA	TRBJ2-4	TRBV6-5	NA	CASSPPGAGGNIQYF	TGTGCCAGCAGTCCACCCGGGGCAGGGGGGAACATTCAGTACTTC
13	NA	TRBJ2-3	TRBV10-3	NA	CAISDLSTDTQYF	TGTGCCATCAGTGACCTAAGCACAGATACGCAGTATTTT
18	TRBD2	TRBJ2-1	TRBV15	NA	CATSSSPGLAGGRGEQFF	TGTGCCACCAGCAGCTCTCCGGGACTAGCGGGGGGCCGTGGTGAGCAGTTCTTC
15	TRBD1	TRBJ2-7	TRBV3-1/TRBV3-2	NA	CASSHSGQHSYEQYF	TGTGCCAGCAGCCATTCGGGACAGCACTCCTACGAGCAGTACTTC
14	TRBD1	TRBJ2-3	TRBV5-5	NA	CASSLRQGTDTQYF	TGTGCCAGCAGCTTGAGACAGGGGACAGATACGCAGTATTTT
13	TRBD1	TRBJ1-2	TRBV6-5	NA	CASSWGQGGGYTF	TGTGCCAGCAGTTGGGGACAGGGGGGTGGCTACACCTTC
15	TRBD2	TRBJ2-7	TRBV7-6	NA	CASSPGLAPSYEQYF	TGTGCCAGCAGCCCCGGACTAGCACCCTCCTACGAGCAGTACTTC
15	TRBD2	TRBJ2-7	TRBV11-1	NA	CASRLGLAGPVEQYF	TGTGCCAGCAGGCTGGGGCTAGCGGGACCGGTCGAGCAGTACTTC
16	TRBD2	TRBJ2-5	TRBV19	once	CASSIILSGLAETQYF	TGTGCCAGTAGTATCATCCTCTCAGGACTAGCGGAGACCCAGTACTTC
15	TRBD2	TRBJ2-2	TRBV7-8	NA	CASSLGGQGTGELFF	TGTGCCAGCAGCCTGGGAGGGCAGGGCACCGGGGAGCTGTTTTTT
15	TRBD1	TRBJ1-6	TRBV6-5	few	CASSLDRDAKEPLHF	TGTGCCAGCAGCCTTGACAGGGACGCTAAGGAACCCCTCCACTTT
16	NA	TRBJ1-4	TRBV15	NA	CATAPGGASSNEKLFF	TGTGCCACCGCCCCCGGGGGGGCAAGCAGTAATGAAAAACTGTTTTTT
14	NA	TRBJ1-1	TRBV7-9	NA	CASSLLGGQTEAFF	TGTGCCAGCAGCTTATTAGGGGGACAAACTGAAGCTTTCTTT
16	NA	TRBJ2-2	TRBV7-2	NA	CASTSGGATATGELFF	TGTGCCAGCACCTCCGGGGGTGCGACAGCCACCGGGGAGCTGTTTTTT
16	TRBD1	TRBJ1-2	TRBV28	NA	CASSPEQGAGFYGYTF	TGTGCCAGCAGCCCCGAACAGGGGGCCGGTTTCTATGGCTACACCTTC
14	TRBD1	TRBJ2-7	TRBV2	NA	CASRTRQGAYEQYF	TGTGCCAGCAGAACAAGACAGGGAGCCTACGAGCAGTACTTC
12	NA	TRBJ2-1	TRBV7-9	NA	CASSLGATEQFF	TGTGCCAGCAGCTTAGGAGCAACCGAGCAGTTCTTC